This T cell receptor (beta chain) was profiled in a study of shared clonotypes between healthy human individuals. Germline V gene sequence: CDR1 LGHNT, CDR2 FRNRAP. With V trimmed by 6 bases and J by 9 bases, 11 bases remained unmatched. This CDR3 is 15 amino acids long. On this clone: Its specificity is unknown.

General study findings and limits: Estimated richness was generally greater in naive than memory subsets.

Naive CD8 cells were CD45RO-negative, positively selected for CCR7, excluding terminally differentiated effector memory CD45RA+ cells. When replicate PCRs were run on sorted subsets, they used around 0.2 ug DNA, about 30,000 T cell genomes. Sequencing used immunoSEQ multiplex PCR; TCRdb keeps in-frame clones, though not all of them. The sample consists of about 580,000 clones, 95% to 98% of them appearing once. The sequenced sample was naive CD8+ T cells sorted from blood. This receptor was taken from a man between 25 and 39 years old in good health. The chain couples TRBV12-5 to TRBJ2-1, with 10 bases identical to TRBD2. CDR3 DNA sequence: TGTGCTAGTGGGACCAGGCTAGCGGGAGAAAGTGAGCAGTTCTTC. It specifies CASGTRLAGESEQFF.